This T cell receptor beta chain stems from a study of blood T cell repertoires in COVID-19. The assay was immunoSEQ multiplex PCR, and TCRdb's table has in-frame clones only and misses some. The sample includes 300,000 to 400,000 clones, 90% to 95% of them seen just once. With 0 bases removed from V and 4 bases from J, the gap between germline ends came to 14 bases. CDR3 length: 15 amino acids. The chain has TRBV5-3 and TRBJ2-7, with no clear D. TRBV5-3 is an open reading frame, and its role is uncertain. This clonotype was obtained from a woman younger than 30 who had recovered from COVID-19. The sample taken for sequencing was peripheral blood. The CDR3 is CARSLGQPRGYEQYV. The CDR3 bases are TGTGCCAGAAGCTTGGGCCAGCCGAGAGGTTACGAGCAGTACGTC.